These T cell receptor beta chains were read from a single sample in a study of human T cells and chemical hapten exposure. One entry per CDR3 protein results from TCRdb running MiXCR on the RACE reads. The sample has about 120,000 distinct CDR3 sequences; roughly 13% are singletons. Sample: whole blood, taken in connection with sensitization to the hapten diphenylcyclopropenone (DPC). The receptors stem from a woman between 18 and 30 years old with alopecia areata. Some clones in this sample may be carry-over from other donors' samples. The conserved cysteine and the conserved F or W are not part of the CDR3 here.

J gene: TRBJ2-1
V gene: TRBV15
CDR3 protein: ATSSRDRASNEQF

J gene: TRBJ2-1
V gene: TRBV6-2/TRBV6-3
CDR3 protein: ASIDSFQGNEQF

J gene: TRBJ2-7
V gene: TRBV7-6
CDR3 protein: ANSPIVGLAGYEQY

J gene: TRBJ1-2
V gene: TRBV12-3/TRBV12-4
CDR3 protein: ASRRADYGYT

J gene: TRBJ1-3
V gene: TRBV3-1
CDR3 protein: ASSQDSTGIFGNTIY

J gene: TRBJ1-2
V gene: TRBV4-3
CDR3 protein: ASSQDSRGFGYT

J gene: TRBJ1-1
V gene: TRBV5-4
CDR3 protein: ASSLTGGRMTEAF

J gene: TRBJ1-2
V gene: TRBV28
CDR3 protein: ATRTEVWNGYT

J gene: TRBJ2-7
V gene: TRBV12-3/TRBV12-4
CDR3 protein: ASSPTGITYEQY

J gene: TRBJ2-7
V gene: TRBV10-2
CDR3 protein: ASRGDSSYEQY

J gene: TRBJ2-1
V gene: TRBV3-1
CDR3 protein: ASSYDTGGAYNEQF

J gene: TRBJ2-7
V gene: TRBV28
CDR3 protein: ASSSTGDIFEQY

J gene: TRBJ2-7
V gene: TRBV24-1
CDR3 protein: ATSDGRLGDWIPYEQY

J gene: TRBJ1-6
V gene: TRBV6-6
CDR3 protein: ASTYRVDSPLH

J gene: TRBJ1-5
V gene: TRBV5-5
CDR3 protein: ASSGQGYEPQH

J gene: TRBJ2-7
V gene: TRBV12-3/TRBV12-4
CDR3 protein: ASSAGGGVSYEQY

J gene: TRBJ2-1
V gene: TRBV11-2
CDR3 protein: ASSFNRRYNEQF